Listed below are T cell receptor beta chains from one sample, sequenced in a study of somatic mutations in cytotoxic T cells in rheumatoid arthritis. Profiling relied on immunoSEQ multiplex PCR, and the TCRdb table lists in-frame clones only, not all of them. The data hold 9,500 to 15,000 clones, with roughly four fifths observed a single time. The specimen was CD8+ T cells sorted from blood. These receptors came from a woman aged 55 to 70 in good health. Each CDR3 is given with its conserved first and last residue. D genes are given only for firm matches. Expanded clones are given a class, and other clones once, few, many or no size at all.

>.|.|TRBJ2-3|TRBV27
TGTGCCAGCAGTTACAGGGTTGGCGATACGCAGTATTTT
CASSYRVGDTQYF
>.|.|TRBJ2-5|TRBV27
TGTGCCAGCAGTTTGAATGGGGAGTTGGAGTACTTC
CASSLNGELEYF
>TRBD1|.|TRBJ1-5|TRBV7-2
TGTGCCAGCAGCGCCTACGGGACAGGGGATGTCGACAGTCAGCCCCAGCATTTT
CASSAYGTGDVDSQPQHF
>.|.|TRBJ2-3|TRBV11-3
TGTGCCAGCAGCTTGTCGGGAACCGATACGCAGTATTTT
CASSLSGTDTQYF
>.|.|TRBJ1-3|TRBV7-8
TGTGCCAGCAGCTTAGGACGGACAGCCTCTGGAAACACCATATATTTT
CASSLGRTASGNTIYF
>TRBD2|.|TRBJ2-3|TRBV7-2
TGTGCCAGCAGCTTAGCTATACTAGCGGGGGTCCCCACAGATACGCAGTATTTT
CASSLAILAGVPTDTQYF
>.|.|TRBJ1-1|TRBV7-9
TGTGCCAGCAGCTCGGGGGCTGAAGCTTTCTTT
CASSSGAEAFF
>.|.|TRBJ1-4|TRBV7-8
TGTGCCAGCAGCTCAGGGTGGGTGGCTAATGAAAAACTGTTTTTT
CASSSGWVANEKLFF
>.|.|TRBJ2-1|TRBV19
TGTGCCAGTAGTATCAGCTACAATGAGCAGTTCTTC
CASSISYNEQFF
>.|.|TRBJ2-1|TRBV7-6
TGTGCCAGCAGCTTAGAAGCGGTAGCCTACAATGAGCAGTTCTTC
CASSLEAVAYNEQFF
>TRBD2|.|TRBJ2-3|TRBV5-1
TGCGCCAGCAGCTTAGCTGCGGGGGGCACAGATACGCAGTATTTT
CASSLAAGGTDTQYF
>TRBD2|.|TRBJ2-3|TRBV18
TGTGCCAGCTCACCGAAAGCGGGGAATAGCACAGATACGCAGTATTTT
CASSPKAGNSTDTQYF
>TRBD2|.|TRBJ2-1|TRBV4-1
TGCGCCAGCAGCCAAGATACGGGGGGGCTCAATGAGCAGTTCTTC
CASSQDTGGLNEQFF
>TRBD1|.|TRBJ1-6|TRBV2
TGTGCCAGCAGTGATGGGCAGGGGGCTTCACCCCTCCACTTT
CASSDGQGASPLHF
>.|.|TRBJ2-2|TRBV7-3
TGTGCCAGCAGCGCGGGACCGATCACCGGGGAGCTGTTTTTT
CASSAGPITGELFF
>TRBD2|once|TRBJ2-2|TRBV7-6
TGTGCCAGCAGCTCCTGGGAGGGCACGAACACCGGGGAGCTGTTTTTT
CASSSWEGTNTGELFF
>.|.|TRBJ2-1|TRBV19
TGTGCCAGTAGTATCGGGTTGGACAATGAGCAGTTCTTC
CASSIGLDNEQFF
>.|.|TRBJ1-5|TRBV30
TGTGCCTGGAACGGGGGGGGGCCTCAGCCCCAGCATTTT
CAWNGGGPQPQHF
>TRBD2|.|TRBJ2-5|TRBV9
TGTGCCAGCAGCGTAGGAGCGGGGGGGCTAGAGACCCAGTACTTC
CASSVGAGGLETQYF
>TRBD2|.|TRBJ2-5|TRBV7-9
TGTGCCAGCAGCCCGGTAGCGGGGGGCCTCCAAGAGACCCAGTACTTC
CASSPVAGGLQETQYF
>TRBD2|.|TRBJ2-2|TRBV14
TGTGCCAGCAGCCAATGGTTAGCGGGGGGGCCAACCGGGGAGCTGTTTTTT
CASSQWLAGGPTGELFF
>TRBD2|.|TRBJ2-3|TRBV5-4
TGTGCCAGCAGCTTGGCCTCTAGCGGGGGCAACACAGATACGCAGTATTTT
CASSLASSGGNTDTQYF
>.|.|TRBJ1-4|TRBV5-1
TGCGCCAGCAGGCCGTCCGAGGGGGCAACTAATGAAAAACTGTTTTTT
CASRPSEGATNEKLFF
>.|.|TRBJ1-4|TRBV21-1
TGTGCCAGCAGCATCTCCGATGGAACAGGGCTGACTAATGAAAAACTGTTTTTT
CASSISDGTGLTNEKLFF
>TRBD2|once|TRBJ2-5|TRBV9
TGTGCCAGCAGCGTATCCCCCACTAGCGGGGGGGAGCAAGAGACCCAGTACTTC
CASSVSPTSGGEQETQYF
>.|.|TRBJ1-2|TRBV5-4
TGTGCCAGCAGCTCACAGGGCTATGGCTACACCTTC
CASSSQGYGYTF
>.|.|TRBJ1-1|TRBV6-5
TGTGCCAGCAGCTTGGACAGTTCGGGCTACACTGAAGCTTTCTTT
CASSLDSSGYTEAFF
>TRBD2|.|TRBJ2-7|TRBV11-2
TGTGCCAGCAGCTTTCCGGGACTAGCGGGGGACGAGCAGTACTTC
CASSFPGLAGDEQYF
>.|few|TRBJ1-1|TRBV7-8
TGTGCCAGCCTAAAGGGAGAAAACACTGAAGCTTTCTTT
CASLKGENTEAFF